This T cell receptor beta chain was obtained from a study of blood T cell repertoires in COVID-19. Trimming removed 0 bases from V and 6 bases from J, with 12 bases in between. This CDR3 comprises 14 residues. The germline CDR1 and CDR2 sequences are SNHLY and FYNNEI. TCRdb keeps only in-frame clones here, not all; method: immunoSEQ multiplex PCR. The data hold about 200,000 clones, with around 83% observed a single time. This TCR derives from a man aged 50 or older with active or convalescent COVID-19. Sample: peripheral blood. The rearrangement links TRBV2 to TRBJ2-7, with D tentatively TRBD2 (5 bases). CDR3 DNA sequence: TGTGCCAGCAGTGAAGCGCTAGCTGAGTGCGAGCAGTACTTC. Encoded protein: CASSEALAECEQYF.